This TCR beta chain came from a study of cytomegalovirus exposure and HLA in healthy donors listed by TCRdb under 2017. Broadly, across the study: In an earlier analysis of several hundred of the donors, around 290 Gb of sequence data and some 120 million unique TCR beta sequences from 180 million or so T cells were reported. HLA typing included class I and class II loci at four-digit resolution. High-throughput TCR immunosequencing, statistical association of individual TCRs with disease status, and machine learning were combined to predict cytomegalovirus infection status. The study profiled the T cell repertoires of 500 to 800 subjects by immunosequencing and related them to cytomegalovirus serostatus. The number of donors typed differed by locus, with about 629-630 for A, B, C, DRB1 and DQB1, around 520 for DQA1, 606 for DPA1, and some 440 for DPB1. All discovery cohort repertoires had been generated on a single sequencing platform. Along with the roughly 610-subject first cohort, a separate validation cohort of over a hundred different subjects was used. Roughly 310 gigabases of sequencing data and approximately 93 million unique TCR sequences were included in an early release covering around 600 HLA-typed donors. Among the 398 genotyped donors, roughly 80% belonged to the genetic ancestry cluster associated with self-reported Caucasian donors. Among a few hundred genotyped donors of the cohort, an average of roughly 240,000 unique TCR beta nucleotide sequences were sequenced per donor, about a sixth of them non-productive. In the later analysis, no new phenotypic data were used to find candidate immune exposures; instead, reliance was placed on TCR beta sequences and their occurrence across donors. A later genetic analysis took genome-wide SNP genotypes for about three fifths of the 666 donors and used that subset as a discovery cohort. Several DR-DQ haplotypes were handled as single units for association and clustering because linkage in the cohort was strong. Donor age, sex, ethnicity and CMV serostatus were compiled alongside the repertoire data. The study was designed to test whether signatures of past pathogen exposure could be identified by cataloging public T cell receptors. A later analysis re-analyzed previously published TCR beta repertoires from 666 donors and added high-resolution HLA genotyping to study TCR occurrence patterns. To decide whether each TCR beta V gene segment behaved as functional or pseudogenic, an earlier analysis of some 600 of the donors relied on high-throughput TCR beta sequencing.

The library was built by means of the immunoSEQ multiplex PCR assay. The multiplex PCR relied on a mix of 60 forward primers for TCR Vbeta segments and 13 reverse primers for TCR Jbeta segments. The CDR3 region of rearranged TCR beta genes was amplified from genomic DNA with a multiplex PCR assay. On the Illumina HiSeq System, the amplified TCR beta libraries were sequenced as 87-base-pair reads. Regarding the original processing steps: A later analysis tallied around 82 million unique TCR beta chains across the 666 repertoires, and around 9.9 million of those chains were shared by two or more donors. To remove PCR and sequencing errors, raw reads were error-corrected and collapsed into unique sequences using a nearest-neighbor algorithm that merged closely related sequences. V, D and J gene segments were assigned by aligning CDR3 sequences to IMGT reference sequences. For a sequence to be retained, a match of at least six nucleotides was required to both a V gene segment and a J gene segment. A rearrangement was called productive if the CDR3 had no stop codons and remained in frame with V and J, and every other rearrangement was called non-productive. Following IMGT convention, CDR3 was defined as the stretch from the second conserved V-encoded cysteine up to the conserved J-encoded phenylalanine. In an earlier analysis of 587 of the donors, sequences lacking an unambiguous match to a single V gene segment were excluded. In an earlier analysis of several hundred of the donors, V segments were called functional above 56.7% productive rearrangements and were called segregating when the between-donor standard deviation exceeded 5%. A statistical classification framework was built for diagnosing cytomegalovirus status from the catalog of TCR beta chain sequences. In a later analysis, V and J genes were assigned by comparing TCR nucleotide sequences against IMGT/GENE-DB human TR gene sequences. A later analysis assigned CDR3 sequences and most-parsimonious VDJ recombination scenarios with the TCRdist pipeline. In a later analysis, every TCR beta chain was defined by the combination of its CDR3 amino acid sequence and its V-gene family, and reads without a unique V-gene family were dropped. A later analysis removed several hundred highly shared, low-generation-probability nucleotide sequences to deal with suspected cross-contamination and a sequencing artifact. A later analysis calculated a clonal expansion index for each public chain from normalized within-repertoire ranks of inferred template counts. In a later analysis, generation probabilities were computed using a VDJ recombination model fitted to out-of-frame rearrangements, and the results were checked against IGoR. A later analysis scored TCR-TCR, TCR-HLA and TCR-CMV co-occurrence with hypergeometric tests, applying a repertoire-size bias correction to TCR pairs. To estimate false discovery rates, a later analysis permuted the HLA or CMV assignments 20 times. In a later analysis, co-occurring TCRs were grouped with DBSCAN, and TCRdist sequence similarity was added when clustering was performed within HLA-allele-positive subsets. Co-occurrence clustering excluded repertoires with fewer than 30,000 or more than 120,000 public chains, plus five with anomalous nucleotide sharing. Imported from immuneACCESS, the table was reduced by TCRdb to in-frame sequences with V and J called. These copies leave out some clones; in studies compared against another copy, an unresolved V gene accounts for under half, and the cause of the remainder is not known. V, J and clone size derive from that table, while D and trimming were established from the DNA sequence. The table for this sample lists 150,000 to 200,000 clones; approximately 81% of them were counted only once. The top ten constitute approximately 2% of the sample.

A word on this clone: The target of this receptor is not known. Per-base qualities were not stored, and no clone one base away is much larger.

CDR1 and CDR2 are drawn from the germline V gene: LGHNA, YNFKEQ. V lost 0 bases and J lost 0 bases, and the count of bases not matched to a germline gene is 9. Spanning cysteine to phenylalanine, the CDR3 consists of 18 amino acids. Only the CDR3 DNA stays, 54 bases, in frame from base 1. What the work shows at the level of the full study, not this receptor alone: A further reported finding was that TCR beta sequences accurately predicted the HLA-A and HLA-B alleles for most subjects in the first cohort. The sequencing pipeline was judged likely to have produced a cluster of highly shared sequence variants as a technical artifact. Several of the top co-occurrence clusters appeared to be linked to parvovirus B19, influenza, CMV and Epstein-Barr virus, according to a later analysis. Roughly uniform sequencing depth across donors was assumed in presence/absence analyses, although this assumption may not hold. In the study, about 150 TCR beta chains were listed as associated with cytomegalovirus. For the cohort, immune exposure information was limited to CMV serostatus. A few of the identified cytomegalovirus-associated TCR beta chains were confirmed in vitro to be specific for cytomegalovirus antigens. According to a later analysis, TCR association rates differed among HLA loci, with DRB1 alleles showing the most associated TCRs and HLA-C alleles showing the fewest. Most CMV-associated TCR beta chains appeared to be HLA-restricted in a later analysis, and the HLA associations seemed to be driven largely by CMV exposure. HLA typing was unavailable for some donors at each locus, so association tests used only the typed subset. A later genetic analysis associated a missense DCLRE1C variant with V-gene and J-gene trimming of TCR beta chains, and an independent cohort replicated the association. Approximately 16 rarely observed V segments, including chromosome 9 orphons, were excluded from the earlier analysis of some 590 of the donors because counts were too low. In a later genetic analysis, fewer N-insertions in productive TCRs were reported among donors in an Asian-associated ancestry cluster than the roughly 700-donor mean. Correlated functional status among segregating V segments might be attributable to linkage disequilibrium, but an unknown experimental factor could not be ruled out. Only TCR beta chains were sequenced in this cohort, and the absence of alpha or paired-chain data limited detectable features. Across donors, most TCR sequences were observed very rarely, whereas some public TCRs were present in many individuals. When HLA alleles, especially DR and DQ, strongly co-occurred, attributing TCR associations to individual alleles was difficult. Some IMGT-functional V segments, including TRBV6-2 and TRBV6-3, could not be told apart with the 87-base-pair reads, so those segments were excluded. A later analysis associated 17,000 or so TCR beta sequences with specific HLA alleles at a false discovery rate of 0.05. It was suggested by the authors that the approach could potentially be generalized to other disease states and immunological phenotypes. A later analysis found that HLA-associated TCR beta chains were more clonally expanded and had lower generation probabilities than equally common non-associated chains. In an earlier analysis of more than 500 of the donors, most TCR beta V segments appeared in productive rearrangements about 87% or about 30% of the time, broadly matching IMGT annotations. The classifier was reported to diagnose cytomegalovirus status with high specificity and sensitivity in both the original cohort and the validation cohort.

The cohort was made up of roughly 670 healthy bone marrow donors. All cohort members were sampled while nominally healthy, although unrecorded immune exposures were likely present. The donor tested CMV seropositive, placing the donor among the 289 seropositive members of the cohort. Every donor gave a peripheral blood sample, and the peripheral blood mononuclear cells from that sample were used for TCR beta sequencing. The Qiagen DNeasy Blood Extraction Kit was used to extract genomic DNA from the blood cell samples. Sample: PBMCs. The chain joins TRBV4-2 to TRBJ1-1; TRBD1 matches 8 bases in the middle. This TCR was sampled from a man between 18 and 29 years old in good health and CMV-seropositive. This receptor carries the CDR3 CASSQDGQGARVNTEAFF. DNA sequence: TGTGCCAGCAGCCAAGATGGGCAGGGGGCACGTGTGAACACTGAAGCTTTCTTT.